This T cell receptor (beta chain) came from a study of T cell responses to AZD1222 COVID-19 vaccine. Findings and limits, study-wide: Baseline testing showed seropositivity in only a handful of AZD1222 recipients.

This table comes from immunoSEQ multiplex PCR, and its TCRdb copy is limited to in-frame clones, with some not included. Of some 160,000 clones listed, just under 95% were seen once; the top ten hold 1.6%. Remarks on this clone: Its target is unknown.

Trimming took 5 bases from V and 7 from J; bases not matched to a gene: 6. CDR1 is MNHEY and CDR2 is SMNVEV in the germline V gene (reference sequence). The CDR3 covers 13 residues. The sample was peripheral blood, taken on day 0 of AZD1222 vaccination. This receptor was taken from an adult in good health. The chain combines TRBV27 with TRBJ1-1; 8 nucleotides align to TRBD1. The CDR3 protein is CASSRQGRGEAFF. The CDR3 coding sequence is TGTGCCAGCAGTCGACAGGGGCGCGGTGAAGCTTTCTTT.